A single sample is the source of the 9 T cell receptor beta chains below, sequenced in a study of long-term antiretroviral therapy in people with HIV. The libraries were made with immunoSEQ v3.0 at survey level. Sequenced by immunoSEQ multiplex PCR; TCRdb stores in-frame clones only, minus some. The table records about 14,000 clones, more than 75% of them present only once. The starting material was unsorted PBMCs, obtained 3.1 years after starting antiretroviral therapy. All receptors derive from a man aged 35 to 55 with HIV.

This rearrangement joins TRBV29-1 to TRBJ2-7; D is possibly TRBD1 (6 bases). Between the trimmed V and J ends, which lost 7 bases and 3 bases, there was a span of 13 bases. The CDR3 spans 12 residues. The germline gives CDR1 SQVTM, CDR2 ANQGSEA. This CDR3 is CSGTTGSYEQYF. The CDR3, as DNA: TGCAGCGGGACAACAGGGAGCTACGAGCAGTACTTC.

This clone was observed a handful of times. The chain has TRBV6-1 and TRBJ2-7; 9 nucleotides agree with TRBD1. V lost 0 bases to trimming and J lost 4 bases; unmatched junction nucleotides: 7. The CDR3 sequence is 16 residues long. The germline V gene encodes CDR1 MNHNS and CDR2 SASEGT. The CDR3 here is CASSEAPGGQGYEQYF. CDR3 sequence (DNA): TGTGCCAGCAGTGAAGCCCCAGGGGGACAGGGATACGAGCAGTACTTC.

The chain joins TRBV19 to TRBJ1-1; TRBD1 is a possible D gene (5 bases). The CDR3 is 13 amino acids. The ends were cut back, 9 bases at V and 3 bases at J, with 14 bases in the middle. Germline CDR1 LNHDA, CDR2 SQIVND (reference sequence). CDR3 sequence (DNA): TGTGCCAGCCTAGCCGGGGCGTACACTGAAGCTTTCTTT. It yields the protein CASLAGAYTEAFF.

The chain joins TRBV18 to TRBJ1-2, with D possibly matching TRBD1 (5 bases). V dropped 2 bases and J dropped 2 bases, with 9 bases sitting between them. CDR3 size: 14 residues. Germline V gene lookup returns CDR1 KGHSH and CDR2 LQKENI. The CDR3 loop reads CASSPEGQNYGYTF. CDR3 coding DNA: TGTGCCAGCTCACCAGAGGGGCAGAACTATGGCTACACCTTC.

This clone is a singleton in its sample. CDR3 nucleotide sequence: TGTGCCAGCAGCTTGGCCCCGGACACTCCCTACGAGCAGTACTTC. Its translation: CASSLAPDTPYEQYF. V is TRBV5-8 and J is TRBJ2-7, with D tentatively TRBD1 (5 bases). The germline CDR1 and CDR2 sequences are SGHTS and YDEGEE. The CDR3 contains 15 residues. Trimming cost V 0 bases and J 2 bases, with 12 bases left between them.

In its sample, this clone was seen a few times. The J gene is TRBJ1-6, the V gene TRBV5-1, with D possibly being TRBD1 (6 bases). The ends were cut back, 4 bases at V and 5 bases at J, with 13 bases in the middle. CDR3 length: 15 residues. Germline V gene sequence: CDR1 SGHRS, CDR2 YFSETQ. CDR3 in amino acids: CASSPRGGDNSPLHF. CDR3 DNA sequence: TGCGCCAGCAGCCCCAGGGGAGGGGATAATTCACCCCTCCACTTT. The full variable domain, in which reference TRBV5-1 and TRBJ1-6 provide the parts outside the CDR3, is KAGVTQTPRYLIKTRGQQVTLSCSPISGHRSVSWYQQTPGQGLQFLFEYFSETQRNKGNFPGRFSGRQFSNSRSEMNVSTLELGDSALYLCASSPRGGDNSPLHFGNGTRLTVT.

The V gene is TRBV18, the J gene TRBJ1-3, with 7 nucleotides matching TRBD1. The CDR3 covers 16 residues. Germline-derived CDR1 and CDR2 are KGHSH and LQKENI. Trimming took 1 base from V and 4 from J; bases not matched to a gene: 7. DNA of the CDR3: TGTGCCAGCTCACCACAAGTTACAGGGGTCGGAAACACCATATATTTT. Amino acid sequence: CASSPQVTGVGNTIYF.

The V and J genes are TRBV9 and TRBJ1-6; D perhaps matches TRBD1 (5 bases). Germline V gene lookup returns CDR1 SGDLS and CDR2 YYNGEE. V lost 0 bases, J lost 10 bases, and 17 bases lay in between. The CDR3 length is 16 residues. The CDR3 DNA is TGTGCCAGCAGCGTAGCTCCGGACATGGAGGGATCACCCCTCCACTTT. It translates to CASSVAPDMEGSPLHF.

The rearrangement joins TRBV21-1 to TRBJ1-6; TRBD1, the D gene given by the table, was not confirmed from the DNA. TRBV21-1 constitutes a pseudogene. The CDR3 totals 14 residues. CDR3 protein: CASCDRGCNSPLHF. The CDR3 DNA sequence: TGTGCCAGCTGCGACAGGGGGTGCAATTCACCCCTCCACTTT.